The 2 T cell receptor beta chains listed next were all sequenced from one sample in a study of blood T cell repertoires in COVID-19. Clones were sequenced by immunoSEQ multiplex PCR, and TCRdb holds only the in-frame ones, with some missing. This table has about 80,000 clones, around 88% appearing once. Sequencing used peripheral blood. These receptors came from a woman older than 75 with acute or convalescent COVID-19.

The chain carries TRBV27 and TRBJ2-2; D perhaps matches TRBD2 (5 bases). Germline V lookup: CDR1 MNHEY, CDR2 SMNVEV (reference sequence). The CDR3 is 17 residues long. Trimming removed 5 bases at V and 3 bases at J, with 19 bases between. CDR3: CASSPRGWYGYTGELFF. The CDR3 DNA is TGTGCCAGCAGTCCCCGGGGTTGGTATGGTTACACCGGGGAGCTGTTTTTT.

This clone came up once. The gene calls are TRBV5-8 and TRBJ2-2, with no clear D. Germline-derived CDR1 and CDR2 are SGHTS and YDEGEE. The length of the CDR3 is 12 residues. V shed 4 bases and J shed 3 bases, with 4 bases lying between them. The CDR3 here is CASSPYTGELFF. For the CDR3, the DNA is TGTGCCAGCAGCCCCTACACCGGGGAGCTGTTTTTT. Complete variable domain (other parts from reference TRBV5-8 and TRBJ2-2): EAGVTQSPTHLIKTRGQQATLRCSPISGHTSVYWYQQALGLGLQFLLWYDEGEERNRGNFPPRFSGRQFPNYSSELNVNALELEDSALYLCASSPYTGELFFGEGSRLTVL.